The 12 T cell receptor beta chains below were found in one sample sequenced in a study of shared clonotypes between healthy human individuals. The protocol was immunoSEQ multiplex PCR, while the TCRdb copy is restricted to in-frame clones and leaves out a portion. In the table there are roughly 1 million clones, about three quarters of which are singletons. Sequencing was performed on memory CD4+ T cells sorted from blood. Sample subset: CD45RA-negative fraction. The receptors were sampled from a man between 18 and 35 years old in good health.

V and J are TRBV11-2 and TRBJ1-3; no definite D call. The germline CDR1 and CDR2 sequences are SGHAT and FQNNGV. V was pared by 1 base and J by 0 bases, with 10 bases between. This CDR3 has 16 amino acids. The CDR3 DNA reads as TGTGCCAGCAGCTTAGTTCCGGGGAGCTCTGGAAACACCATATATTTT. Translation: CASSLVPGSSGNTIYF.

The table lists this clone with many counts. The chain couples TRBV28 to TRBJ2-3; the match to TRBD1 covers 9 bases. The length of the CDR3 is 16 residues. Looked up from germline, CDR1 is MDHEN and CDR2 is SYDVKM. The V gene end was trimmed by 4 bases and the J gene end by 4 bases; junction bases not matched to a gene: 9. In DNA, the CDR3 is TGTGCCAGCAGTTCGTGGACAGGGGTAAGGGCAGATACGCAGTATTTT. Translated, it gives CASSSWTGVRADTQYF.

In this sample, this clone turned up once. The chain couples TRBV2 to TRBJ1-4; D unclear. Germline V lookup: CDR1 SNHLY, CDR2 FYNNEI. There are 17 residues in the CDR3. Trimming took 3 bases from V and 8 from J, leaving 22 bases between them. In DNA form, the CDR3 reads TGTGCCAGCAGTGATGAGGGCTGGTTTCAGAGGTACGAAAAACTGTTTTTT. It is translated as CASSDEGWFQRYEKLFF.

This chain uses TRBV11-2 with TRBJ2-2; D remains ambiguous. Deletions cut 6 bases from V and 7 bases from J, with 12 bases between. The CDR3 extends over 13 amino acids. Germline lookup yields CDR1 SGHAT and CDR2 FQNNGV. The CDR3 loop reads CASSGVSFGELFF. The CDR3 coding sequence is TGTGCCAGCAGTGGGGTATCGTTCGGGGAGCTGTTTTTT.

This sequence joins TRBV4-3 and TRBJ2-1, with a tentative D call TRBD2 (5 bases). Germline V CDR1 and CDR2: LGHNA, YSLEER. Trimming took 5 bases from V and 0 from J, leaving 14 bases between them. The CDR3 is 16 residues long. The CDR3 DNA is TGCGCCAGCAGCTCCTACCCGGGGAGCTCCTACAATGAGCAGTTCTTC. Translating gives CASSSYPGSSYNEQFF.

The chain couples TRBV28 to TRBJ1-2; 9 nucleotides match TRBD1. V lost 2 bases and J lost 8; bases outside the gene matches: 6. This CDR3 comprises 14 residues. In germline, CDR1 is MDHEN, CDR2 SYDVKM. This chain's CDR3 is CASSLIQGAGGYTF. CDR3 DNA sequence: TGTGCCAGCAGTTTAATACAGGGGGCGGGCGGCTACACCTTC.

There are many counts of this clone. In DNA form, the CDR3 reads TGTGCCAGTAGTATGGGCCGGGGTCGGGGCACTGAAGCTTTCTTT. It encodes CASSMGRGRGTEAFF. V usage is TRBV19 and J usage is TRBJ1-1; unclear D gene. The V gene lost 3 bases and the J gene lost 4 bases, with 15 bases spanning the gap. This CDR3 contains 15 residues. CDR1 LNHDA and CDR2 SQIVND come from the germline V gene (reference sequence).

This CDR3 reads CASSREGLAVTYEQYF. CDR3 coding DNA: TGCGCCAGCAGCCGAGAGGGACTAGCGGTAACTTACGAGCAGTACTTC. This chain uses TRBV4-1 with TRBJ2-7; TRBD2 matches at 11 bases. The CDR3 contains 16 residues. Germline V lookup: CDR1 MGHRA, CDR2 YSYEKL. J lost 4 bases, V lost 4 bases, and 9 bases had no gene match.

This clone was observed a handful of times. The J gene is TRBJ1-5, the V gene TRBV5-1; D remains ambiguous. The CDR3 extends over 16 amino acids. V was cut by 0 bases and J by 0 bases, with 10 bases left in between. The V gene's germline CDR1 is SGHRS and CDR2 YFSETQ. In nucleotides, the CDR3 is TGCGCCAGCAGCTTGGAAGGGTCCTATAGCAATCAGCCCCAGCATTTT. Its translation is CASSLEGSYSNQPQHF.

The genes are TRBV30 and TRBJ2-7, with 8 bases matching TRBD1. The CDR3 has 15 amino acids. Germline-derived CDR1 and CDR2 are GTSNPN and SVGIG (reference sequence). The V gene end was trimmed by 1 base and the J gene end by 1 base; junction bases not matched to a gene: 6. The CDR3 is CAWSGKTGGSYEQYF. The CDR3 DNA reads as TGTGCCTGGAGTGGCAAAACAGGGGGGTCCTACGAGCAGTACTTC.

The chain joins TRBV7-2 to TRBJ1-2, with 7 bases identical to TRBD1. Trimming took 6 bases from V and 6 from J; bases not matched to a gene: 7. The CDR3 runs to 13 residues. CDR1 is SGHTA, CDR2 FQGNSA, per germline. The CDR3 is CASSYDRDDGYTF. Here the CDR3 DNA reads TGTGCCAGCAGTTATGACAGGGATGATGGCTACACCTTC. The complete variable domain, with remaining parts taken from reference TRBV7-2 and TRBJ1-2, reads GAGVSQSPSNKVTEKGKDVELRCDPISGHTALYWYRQSLGQGLEFLIYFQGNSAPDKSGLPSDRFSAERTGGSVSTLTIQRTQQEDSAVYLCASSYDRDDGYTFGSGTRLTVV.

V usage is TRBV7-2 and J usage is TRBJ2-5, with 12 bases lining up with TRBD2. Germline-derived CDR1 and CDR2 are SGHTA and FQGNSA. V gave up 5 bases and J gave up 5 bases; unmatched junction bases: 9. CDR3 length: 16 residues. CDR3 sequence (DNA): TGTGCCAGCAGCCCTAGCGGGGGGGCTTCTTGGGAGACCCAGTACTTC. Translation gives CASSPSGGASWETQYF. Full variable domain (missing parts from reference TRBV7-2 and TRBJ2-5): GAGVSQSPSNKVTEKGKDVELRCDPISGHTALYWYRQSLGQGLEFLIYFQGNSAPDKSGLPSDRFSAERTGGSVSTLTIQRTQQEDSAVYLCASSPSGGASWETQYFGPGTRLLVL.